The 27 T cell receptor beta chains presented below share a single source sample, sequenced in a study of T cells in Graves' hyperthyroidism and ophthalmopathy. Amplification of TCR beta CDR3 regions used RNA as the template. During a first-round RT-PCR of the TCR CDR3, the HTBI primer set was used. TCRdb reprocessed the multiplex PCR reads with MiXCR, giving one entry per CDR3 protein. The data hold a few hundred thousand distinct CDR3 sequences, with under 60% observed a single time. Sequenced input: peripheral blood or thyroid tissue (not recorded which). The source is a woman under 30 with Graves' hyperthyroidism.

V and J are TRBV20-1 and TRBJ1-4; 8 bases align to TRBD1. Germline V gene sequence: CDR1 DFQATT, CDR2 SNEGSKA (reference sequence). The CDR3 extends over 13 amino acids. V gave up 3 bases and J gave up 7 bases; unmatched junction bases: 4. In DNA form, the CDR3 reads TGCAGTGCTAGCCGGACAGGGAGTGAAAAACTGTTTTTT. It codes for CSASRTGSEKLFF.

This clonotype was seen at least ten times. This rearrangement joins TRBV15 to TRBJ2-7; tentative D call: TRBD1 (5 bases). CDR1 is LNHNV and CDR2 is YYDKDF in the germline V gene (reference sequence). This CDR3 region has 14 residues. The V end lost 3 bases, the J end lost 4 bases, and 13 bases lay between the germline ends. The DNA for the CDR3 is TGTGCCACCAGCAGCCCGCTAAGACAGTACGAGCAGTACTTC. It is translated as CATSSPLRQYEQYF.

The V call is TRBV29-1, the J call TRBJ1-2; no firm D call. Germline V gives CDR1 SQVTM, CDR2 ANQGSEA. The CDR3 is 12 amino acids. The germline V and J ends were trimmed by 1 base and 8 bases, with 11 bases remaining between them. CDR3 sequence (DNA): TGCAGCGTTGAAGTGACGGCGGCCGGCTACACCTTC. Its translation: CSVEVTAAGYTF.

The sample holds many counts of this clonotype. The genes are TRBV4-1 and TRBJ2-7, with D uncertain. This CDR3 contains 12 residues. The V end lost 2 bases, the J end lost 6 bases, and 8 bases lay between the germline ends. CDR1 is MGHRA and CDR2 is YSYEKL in the germline V gene. DNA of the CDR3: TGCGCCAGCAGCCAACTCTTTGGCGAGCAGTACTTC. Protein sequence: CASSQLFGEQYF.

This clonotype was observed at least ten times. The V call is TRBV28, the J call TRBJ1-2; D not certain. This CDR3 is 12 amino acids long. V was cut by 2 bases and J by 4 bases, with 5 bases left in between. The germline V gene has CDR1 MDHEN and CDR2 SYDVKM. CDR3 coding DNA: TGTGCCAGCAGTTTAACAGTCTATGGCTACACCTTC. As protein: CASSLTVYGYTF.

The rearrangement links TRBV7-6 to TRBJ1-1; possible D gene TRBD1, 6 bases. The CDR3 totals 14 residues. The V gene lost 5 bases and the J gene lost 0 bases, with 10 bases spanning the gap. From germline, CDR1 is SGHVS and CDR2 FNYEAQ. CDR3 in amino acids: CASSNGQMNTEAFF. DNA of the CDR3: TGTGCCAGCAGCAACGGACAGATGAACACTGAAGCTTTCTTT.

This clonotype was picked up many times. This chain links TRBV2 with TRBJ2-2, with 14 bases lining up with TRBD2. V lost 4 bases to trimming and J lost 6 bases; unmatched junction nucleotides: 7. CDR1 and CDR2 from the germline V gene are SNHLY and FYNNEI. This CDR3 is 17 amino acids long. The chain's CDR3 is CASSATSGRARAGELFF. As DNA, the CDR3 is TGTGCCAGCAGTGCGACTAGCGGGAGGGCCCGCGCCGGGGAGCTGTTTTTT.

The rearrangement links TRBV10-3 to TRBJ2-7; 11 bases fit TRBD2. The CDR3 spans 14 residues. The V gene's germline CDR1 is ENHRY and CDR2 SYGVKD. CDR3 region: CGTSGSLSPYEQYF. CDR3 nucleotide sequence: TGTGGTACTAGCGGGAGTTTGAGCCCCTACGAGCAGTACTTC.

The sample holds many counts of this clonotype. The V and J genes are TRBV18 and TRBJ2-6, with TRBD1 matching over 7 bases. CDR1 is KGHSH, CDR2 LQKENI, per germline. The V and J ends lost 3 bases and 2 bases, in that order; junction bases with no gene match: 4. This CDR3 is built from 16 residues. This CDR3 reads CASSPRQGAGANVLTF. In DNA, the CDR3 is TGTGCCAGCTCACCTAGACAGGGCGCTGGGGCCAACGTCCTGACTTTC.

Concerning this clonotype itself: The junction shows a germline mismatch at one end, possibly a read error. The rearrangement joins TRBV7-2 to TRBJ2-7; 14 positions agree with TRBD2. The length of the CDR3 is 17 residues. CDR1 and CDR2 (germline): SGHTA, FQGNSA. The CDR3 is CANSPTGLAGVPYEQYF. The CDR3 DNA reads TGTGCCAACAGCCCGACGGGACTAGCGGGAGTCCCCTACGAGCAGTACTTC.

The genes are TRBV29-1 and TRBJ2-5, with TRBD2 as a possible D gene (6 bases). The CDR3 covers 13 residues. With 8 bases removed from V and 5 bases from J, the gap between germline ends came to 18 bases. Germline lookup yields CDR1 SQVTM and CDR2 ANQGSEA. CDR3 sequence reads: CSSFLTAGETQYF. The CDR3 bases are TGCAGCAGTTTCCTTACCGCGGGGGAGACCCAGTACTTC.

This clonotype was counted many times. The CDR3, as DNA: TGCGCCAGCAGCTTTTCTGGGAAGGCGCGGGAGCAGTACTTC. Amino acids: CASSFSGKAREQYF. The chain links TRBV5-1 to TRBJ2-7, with D hard to call. This CDR3 has 14 residues. The germline CDR1 and CDR2 sequences are SGHRS and YFSETQ. Deletions cut 2 bases from V and 7 bases from J, with 16 bases between.

Details on this clonotype: A read error may account for a junction end that differs from germline. The rearrangement links TRBV7-6 to TRBJ1-4, with a weak D call TRBD1 (5 bases). The CDR3 sequence is 15 residues long. Germline CDR1 and CDR2: SGHVS and FNYEAQ. CDR3 loop: CASSSSAGWGEKLFF. The CDR3 DNA reads TGTGCTAGCAGCTCCTCCGCGGGCTGGGGGGAAAAACTGTTTTTT.

At least ten counts were recorded for this clonotype. V usage is TRBV7-2 and J usage is TRBJ1-2; 7 nucleotides agree with TRBD1. The CDR3 totals 14 residues. In germline, CDR1 is SGHTA, CDR2 FQGNSA. V trimming: 7 bases; J trimming: 4 bases; junction bases outside the gene matches: 9. The CDR3 is CASKRQGASYGYTF. The CDR3, as DNA: TGTGCCAGCAAACGACAGGGAGCCTCCTATGGCTACACCTTC.

This clonotype came up many times. The V and J genes are TRBV20-1 and TRBJ2-3, with a possible D match to TRBD2 (6 bases). Trimming took 7 bases from V and 5 from J, leaving 19 bases between them. The CDR3 spans 14 residues. Germline values: CDR1 DFQATT, CDR2 SNEGSKA (reference sequence). Here the CDR3 DNA reads TGCAGTGTGGTAGCGAAGCGGGCGGGAGATACGCAGTATTTT. This codes for CSVVAKRAGDTQYF.

As for this clonotype: This may be a read error, as it is one base from a much larger clone. J is TRBJ1-2 and V is TRBV6-5; D call uncertain. Germline assignment: CDR1 MNHEY and CDR2 SVGAGI. The CDR3 sequence is 15 residues long. DNA for the CDR3: TGTGCCATCAGTGAAGACCCACGGGTTAACTCTGGCTACACCTTC. Protein product: CAISEDPRVNSGYTF.

A word on this clonotype: The germline gene is not matched at one end of the junction; a read error may be the cause. The chain combines TRBV29-1 with TRBJ1-1; D gene ambiguous. The CDR3 is 12 amino acids. Germline V lookup: CDR1 SQVTM, CDR2 ANQGSEA. CDR3 loop: CSSFPGNTDAFF. In DNA, the CDR3 is TGCAGCAGTTTTCCGGGGAACACTGATGCTTTCTTT.

The chain recombines TRBV10-3 with TRBJ1-2; a possible D gene is TRBD1 (5 bases). Germline V CDR1 and CDR2: ENHRY, SYGVKD. The CDR3 length is 16 residues. The V and J ends lost 4 bases and 2 bases respectively, with 17 bases between them. As DNA, the CDR3 is TGTGCCATCAGTGGTCCCTCGGGCGGGGCGAACTATGGCTACACCTTC. It specifies CAISGPSGGANYGYTF.

Regarding this clonotype: This is likely a read error, given that the CDR3 carries no conserved phenylalanine or tryptophan at its end. The CDR3 loop is CASSYSGRVETQYY. CDR3 DNA sequence: TGTGCCAGCAGCTATAGCGGGAGGGTAGAGACCCAGTACTAC. The chain uses TRBV11-1 and TRBJ2-5; 11 bases are a match to TRBD2. The CDR3 has 14 amino acids. The V and J ends lost 4 bases and 4 bases, in that order; junction bases with no gene match: 2. Germline CDR1 is SGHAT and CDR2 is FQDESV (reference sequence).

In this sample, this clonotype turned up once. The J gene is TRBJ2-7, the V gene TRBV28; D is unclear. The CDR3 runs to 15 residues. V lost 6 bases and J 2 bases, leaving 17 bases between the germline ends. Germline lookup yields CDR1 MDHEN and CDR2 SYDVKM. CDR3 nucleotides: TGTGCCAGCAGCCAATCATGGGTCGCACCCTACGAGCAGTACTTC. This encodes CASSQSWVAPYEQYF.

The chain joins TRBV7-9 to TRBJ2-1; weak D call: TRBD2 (5 bases). This CDR3 is 15 amino acids long. In germline, CDR1 is SEHNR, CDR2 FQNEAQ (reference sequence). Trimming removed 5 bases from V and 7 bases from J, with 18 bases in between. The CDR3 DNA reads as TGTGCCAGCAGCCCACAGAACGGAGCGGCTAATGAGCAGTTCTTC. Amino acids: CASSPQNGAANEQFF.

This clonotype was picked up a small number of times. The chain links TRBV7-6 to TRBJ2-6; no firm D call. The V gene's germline CDR1 is SGHVS and CDR2 FNYEAQ. CDR3 length: 8 residues. Trimming shortened V by 1 base and J by 18 bases, and 1 base separated the two germline ends. As DNA, the CDR3 is TGTGCCAGCAGCTTAGAGACTTTC. Translation gives CASSLETF.

This sequence joins TRBV24-1 and TRBJ2-5; 7 bases are a match to TRBD1. The CDR3 has 15 residues. Germline trimming cut 4 bases from V and 5 bases from J; bases unmatched to any gene: 9. Germline V gives CDR1 KGHDR, CDR2 SFDVKD. CDR3 nucleotide sequence: TGTGCCACCAGTGACCAAGACAGGGTTGCGGAGACCCAGTACTTC. Amino acids: CATSDQDRVAETQYF.

The CDR3 sequence: CSVDGDPQETQYF. In DNA, the CDR3 is TGCAGCGTTGACGGCGATCCCCAAGAGACCCAGTACTTC. The chain is built from TRBV29-1 and TRBJ2-5; D not resolved. Per germline, CDR1 SQVTM and CDR2 ANQGSEA. The CDR3 extends over 13 amino acids. Trimming cost V 3 bases and J 1 base, with 9 bases left between them.

The rearrangement joins TRBV25-1 to TRBJ1-2, with 8 bases fitting TRBD1. The CDR3 is 15 amino acids. Losses at the gene ends were 6 bases for V and 6 bases for J; bases not matched to a gene: 12. The germline gives CDR1 MGHDK, CDR2 SYGVNS. The CDR3 sequence is CASSLGYRGVNGYTF. CDR3 DNA sequence: TGTGCCAGCAGCTTAGGATACAGGGGGGTTAATGGCTACACCTTC.

This clonotype was seen ten or more times. V and J are TRBV7-8 and TRBJ2-5; the D is unclear. Germline V gene sequence: CDR1 SGHVS, CDR2 FQNEAQ. The V and J ends lost 1 base and 1 base respectively, with 13 bases between them. This CDR3 has 16 residues. This CDR3 is CASSLELAVFQETQYF. The CDR3 DNA follows: TGTGCCAGCAGCTTAGAGTTGGCGGTCTTCCAAGAGACCCAGTACTTC.

V gene TRBV7-3 combines with J gene TRBJ1-2, with D hard to call. The germline V and J ends were trimmed by 4 bases and 6 bases, with 21 bases remaining between them. Per the germline V gene, CDR1 is SGHTA and CDR2 is FQGTGA. The CDR3 is 16 amino acids. CDR3 in amino acids: CASSSKGLAGVNGYTF. CDR3 DNA: TGTGCCAGCAGCTCAAAAGGCCTAGCGGGAGTCAATGGCTACACCTTC.